The 12 T cell receptor beta chains given below trace back to one sample, sequenced in a study of CD8 T cells in Susac syndrome. RNA, at about 0.45 to 1 ug, was reverse transcribed with random hexamers. TCRdb fed the immunoSEQ multiplex PCR reads into MiXCR, producing one record per CDR3 protein. The data hold some 96,000 distinct CDR3 sequences, with around 95% observed a single time. The sample comprised CD8+ T cells from PBMCs. The receptors shown here come from a human donor with Susac syndrome.

This chain connects TRBV7-9 to TRBJ1-4, with unresolved D. Trimming pared 5 bases from V and 8 bases from J, leaving 15 bases between. The CDR3 loop spans 14 amino acids. Germline values: CDR1 SEHNR, CDR2 FQNEAQ (reference sequence). The CDR3 DNA reads TGTGCCAGCAGCCGAGGCGCAGCGGGCGAAAAACTGTTTTTT. Its protein product is CASSRGAAGEKLFF.

The rearrangement joins TRBV13 to TRBJ1-2, with D unclear. V dropped 5 bases and J dropped 0 bases, with 10 bases sitting between them. Germline V lookup: CDR1 PRHDT, CDR2 FYEKMQ (reference sequence). The CDR3 runs 14 residues. The CDR3 reads CASSPDGPNYGYTF. The CDR3, as DNA: TGTGCCAGCAGCCCCGACGGTCCTAACTATGGCTACACCTTC.

The chain joins TRBV25-1 to TRBJ1-2; D is undetermined. This CDR3 has 12 residues. Germline values: CDR1 MGHDK, CDR2 SYGVNS. V dropped 11 bases and J dropped 1 base, with 11 bases sitting between them. The CDR3 sequence is CAAAGSNYGYTF. CDR3 bases: TGTGCCGCCGCGGGGAGTAACTATGGCTACACCTTC.

The chain carries TRBV3-1 and TRBJ2-1; possible D gene TRBD2, 6 bases. The CDR3 is 16 residues long. In germline, CDR1 is LGHDT, CDR2 YNNKEL (reference sequence). The germline V and J ends were trimmed by 3 bases and 4 bases, with 16 bases remaining between them. CDR3 in amino acids: CASSQGALGGYNEQFF. For the CDR3, the DNA is TGTGCCAGCAGCCAGGGCGCCCTTGGGGGGTACAATGAGCAGTTCTTC.

The chain combines TRBV29-1 with TRBJ2-1; 7 bases agree with TRBD2. The CDR3 sequence is 14 residues long. The ends lost 6 bases at V and 2 bases at J; junction bases unmatched: 7. Germline values: CDR1 SQVTM, CDR2 ANQGSEA. CDR3: CSVTSGMAYNEQFF. CDR3 nucleotides: TGCAGCGTAACGAGCGGGATGGCCTACAATGAGCAGTTCTTC.

The rearrangement uses TRBV12-3 or TRBV12-4 and TRBJ1-5; the D is unclear. The V gene lost 3 bases and the J gene lost 1 base, with 4 bases spanning the gap. CDR3 length: 13 residues. The CDR3: CASSFNSNQPQHF. In DNA form, the CDR3 reads TGTGCCAGCAGTTTTAACAGCAATCAGCCCCAGCATTTT.

This rearrangement joins TRBV29-1 to TRBJ1-1; no firm D call. Trimming removed 5 bases from V and 7 bases from J, with 14 bases in between. Germline V lookup: CDR1 SQVTM, CDR2 ANQGSEA. This CDR3 has 12 amino acids. The CDR3 nucleotides are TGCAGCGTTTTGGGAGGGTACAGTGAAGCTTTCTTT. Amino acids: CSVLGGYSEAFF. Full variable domain (outside the CDR3, taken from reference TRBV29-1 and TRBJ1-1): SAVISQKPSRDICQRGTSLTIQCQVDSQVTMMFWYRQQPGQSLTLIATANQGSEATYESGFVIDKFPISRPNLTFSTLTVSNMSPEDSSIYLCSVLGGYSEAFFGQGTRLTVV.

The chain is built from TRBV29-1 and TRBJ1-1, with TRBD1 matching over 9 bases. Germline V gene data show CDR1 as SQVTM and CDR2 as ANQGSEA. Losses at the gene ends were 3 bases for V and 5 bases for J; bases not matched to a gene: 28. The CDR3 has 21 residues. CDR3 DNA sequence: TGCAGCGTTGATGCTAGGCGACGGGGCGGGGGTCCTGGGACAGGGAAGACTGAAGCTTTCTTT. The encoded protein is CSVDARRRGGGPGTGKTEAFF.

This clonotype was observed a single time. The chain has TRBV5-4 and TRBJ2-1; D is unclear. This CDR3 has 12 residues. CDR1 is SGHNT and CDR2 is YYREEE in the germline V gene (reference sequence). V lost 7 bases and J lost 8, with 13 bases in between. CDR3 loop: CASSLQPDEQFF. For the CDR3, the DNA is TGTGCCAGCTCGCTCCAGCCCGATGAGCAGTTCTTC.

V is TRBV4-1 and J is TRBJ1-1; tentatively, D is TRBD1 (5 bases). Per the germline V gene, CDR1 is MGHRA and CDR2 is YSYEKL. V lost 0 bases, J lost 7 bases, and 9 bases lay in between. The CDR3 has 13 amino acids. As DNA, the CDR3 is TGCGCCAGCAGCCAAGAGGGGACTGATGAAGCTTTCTTT. This sequence encodes CASSQEGTDEAFF.

The chain uses TRBV29-1 and TRBJ1-2; D gene unclear. The CDR3 loop spans 11 amino acids. V lost 4 bases, J lost 6 bases, and 9 bases lay in between. CDR1 is SQVTM and CDR2 is ANQGSEA in the germline V gene. The CDR3 protein is CSVVSRDGYTF. CDR3 DNA: TGCAGCGTTGTATCCAGAGATGGCTACACCTTC.

This chain links TRBV13 with TRBJ2-5; 10 bases line up with TRBD1. Germline V gene data show CDR1 as PRHDT and CDR2 as FYEKMQ (reference sequence). The CDR3 consists of 16 residues. The V segment lost 0 bases and the J segment 4 bases; nucleotides outside the gene matches: 5. The CDR3 DNA sequence: TGTGCCAGCAGCTTAGGCCCCGGGACAGGGGTAGAGACCCAGTACTTC. Translating gives CASSLGPGTGVETQYF.